This is a list of T cell receptor beta chains from one sample in a study of T-cell reconstitution after alpha-beta-depleted transplantation in children. TCRdb itself ran the PCR reads through MiXCR, one entry per CDR3 protein. The sample consists of around 450,000 distinct CDR3 sequences, around 15% of them appearing once. Sample: PBMCs, mostly from graft donor cells, taken 360 days after TCRalphabeta/CD19-depleted stem cell transplant. Source of these receptors: a boy younger than two who had a stem cell transplant for Wiskott-Aldrich syndrome, so the T cells may come from the graft donor. CDR3s include the opening cysteine and the closing phenylalanine or tryptophan. Fields, in order: CDR3 DNA, CDR3 protein, J gene, D gene, V gene, clone size. A D gene is named only where the DNA matches it firmly. Clone size is not always given. Where it is, it says once, few, many or a class for expanded clones.

TGTGCCACCAGTGATTGGGGGGCCGGCGAGCAGTACTTC	CATSDWGAGEQYF	TRBJ2-7	-	TRBV24-1	-
TGCGCCAGCAGCCGCACAGAGTTCGCGAACACCGGGGAGCTGTTTTTT	CASSRTEFANTGELFF	TRBJ2-2	-	TRBV4-1	few
TGCAGCGTCCGGACAGACTTCACAGATACGCAGTATTTT	CSVRTDFTDTQYF	TRBJ2-3	-	TRBV29-1	few
TGTGCCAGCAGGACAGGGGCGAACACTGAAGCTTTCTTT	CASRTGANTEAFF	TRBJ1-1	TRBD1	TRBV12-3/TRBV12-4	-
TGTGCCGGGACCGGGACAAGGGGCCACAATGAGCAGTTCTTC	CAGTGTRGHNEQFF	TRBJ2-1	-	TRBV2	few
TGCGCCACGTCGAGCGGGTCCAGCTCCTACAATGAGCAGTTCTTC	CATSSGSSSYNEQFF	TRBJ2-1	-	TRBV10-2	-
TGTGCCAGCAGATCGGCAGGGGGCAGTAGCACAGATACGCAGTATTTT	CASRSAGGSSTDTQYF	TRBJ2-3	TRBD1	TRBV2	once
TGTGCCAGCAGTTTATCGGACAACTACGAGCAGTACTTC	CASSLSDNYEQYF	TRBJ2-7	-	TRBV28	-
TGTGCCATCAGTGAGTTGAAATTAGCGGGAGGGGGCTACAATGAGCAGTTCTTC	CAISELKLAGGGYNEQFF	TRBJ2-1	TRBD2	TRBV10-3	few
TGTGCCAGCAGCTTAAGCACGCCAGCCGGGTTCTTC	CASSLSTPAGFF	TRBJ2-1	-	TRBV7-9	few
TGTGCCAGCAGTCAGGGGGAGCAGTACTTC	CASSQGEQYF	TRBJ2-7	-	TRBV3-1	-
TGCGCCAGCAGGTCTGGGGGCAACATTCAGTACTTC	CASRSGGNIQYF	TRBJ2-4	-	TRBV5-1	-
TGTGCCAGCAGCTTAGTAAAACAGGTAGAGCAGTTCTTC	CASSLVKQVEQFF	TRBJ2-1	-	TRBV11-2	-
TGTGCCAGCAGTGGTGGGACAGGGGATCAGCCCCAGCATTTT	CASSGGTGDQPQHF	TRBJ1-5	TRBD1	TRBV2	-
TGTGCCAGCAGTGAAATCCCCAGGTACCAAGAGACCCAGTACTTC	CASSEIPRYQETQYF	TRBJ2-5	-	TRBV6-1	-
TGTGCCAGCAGCCTCCTACCGGGGGATGAGACCGGGGAGCTGTTTTTT	CASSLLPGDETGELFF	TRBJ2-2	-	TRBV6-2/TRBV6-3	-
TGTGCCAGCAGCTTACTCGCGGGAGGAGCCGGGGAGCTGTTTTTT	CASSLLAGGAGELFF	TRBJ2-2	TRBD2	TRBV7-2	-
TGTGCCAGCAGCCAAGTGGCAGGGAACACTGAAGCTTTCTTT	CASSQVAGNTEAFF	TRBJ1-1	-	TRBV3-1	few
TGTGCCAGCAGTTACGAGGGCCCAGGGACCACCGGGGAGCTGTTTTTT	CASSYEGPGTTGELFF	TRBJ2-2	-	TRBV6-2/TRBV6-3	few
TGCGCCAGCAGCTTGGGGGCTAGCGGGGGGCTAAGCTCCTACAATGAGCAGTTCTTC	CASSLGASGGLSSYNEQFF	TRBJ2-1	TRBD2	TRBV5-1	few
TGCAGTGCTAGACAGAAACGGCAGTATTTT	CSARQKRQYF	TRBJ2-3	-	TRBV20-1	-
TGTGCCAGCAGCTCGACTAGCGGGGGGGCGGGAACCGGGGAGCTGTTTTTT	CASSSTSGGAGTGELFF	TRBJ2-2	TRBD2	TRBV6-5	few
TGTGCCAGCAGCTTGGTGGGCCGATCTGGAGAAAAACTGTTTTTT	CASSLVGRSGEKLFF	TRBJ1-4	-	TRBV5-6	few
TGCGCCAGCAGCTTAACTAGGTGGGACCTCAAGACCCAAAACATTCAGTACTTC	CASSLTRWDLKTQNIQYF	TRBJ2-4	-	TRBV5-1	-
TGTGCCAGCAGCCCTGGACTATATTGGACAGGGAAAGAGACCCAGTACTTC	CASSPGLYWTGKETQYF	TRBJ2-5	TRBD1	TRBV12-3/TRBV12-4	-
TGTGCCAGCAGCCAACCGGGGTTCATGAACACTGAAGCTTTCTTT	CASSQPGFMNTEAFF	TRBJ1-1	-	TRBV3-1	few
TGTGCCAGCTCACCTCGACAAGACACTGAAGCTTTCTTT	CASSPRQDTEAFF	TRBJ1-1	-	TRBV18	many
TGTGCCAGCAGCTTAGGAGGGAAGGGGGGAGAGACCCAGTACTTC	CASSLGGKGGETQYF	TRBJ2-5	-	TRBV7-8	few
TGTGCCAGCAGCTTAGTTACGGGACCCTACAATGAGCAGTTCTTC	CASSLVTGPYNEQFF	TRBJ2-1	-	TRBV13	-
TGTGCCAGCAGCTTAGGGACTAGCGGGGGACTCTCCTACAATGAGCAGTTCTTC	CASSLGTSGGLSYNEQFF	TRBJ2-1	TRBD2	TRBV7-9	-
TGTGCCATCAGTACCCGGGACAGCGTCGGGTTCTCCTACAATGAGCAGTTCTTC	CAISTRDSVGFSYNEQFF	TRBJ2-1	TRBD1	TRBV10-3	many
TGCAGCGTTGAAGCTGGTTACGAGCAGTACTTC	CSVEAGYEQYF	TRBJ2-7	-	TRBV29-1	-
TGCGCCAGCAGCTTTGTAGCGGGGACCTACAATGAGCAGTTCTTC	CASSFVAGTYNEQFF	TRBJ2-1	TRBD2	TRBV5-1	few
TGTGCCAGCAGCTCTTTCAGGGGGTCCTACGAGCAGTACTTC	CASSSFRGSYEQYF	TRBJ2-7	TRBD1	TRBV7-9	-
TGCGCCAGCAGCCAAGAATTCTCGCTTTTAAACAATGAGCAGTTCTTC	CASSQEFSLLNNEQFF	TRBJ2-1	-	TRBV4-3	-
TGTGCCAGCAGTCTCCACAGGGGCGATACGCAGTATTTT	CASSLHRGDTQYF	TRBJ2-3	TRBD1	TRBV12-3/TRBV12-4	few
TGTGCCAGCAGCTTGATTCGGACCTACGAGCAGTACTTC	CASSLIRTYEQYF	TRBJ2-7	-	TRBV5-6	-
TGTGCCAGCAGCCCTCGGGAACGCCGCACCGGGGAGCTGTTTTTT	CASSPRERRTGELFF	TRBJ2-2	-	TRBV7-9	few
TGTGCCAGCAGCCGTCAACAGGGGCCTGGGCAGTTCTTC	CASSRQQGPGQFF	TRBJ2-1	TRBD1	TRBV5-6	few
TGTGCCAGCAGTTTATCGAGGGGGCACAATGAGCAGTTCTTC	CASSLSRGHNEQFF	TRBJ2-1	TRBD1	TRBV27	few
TGTGCCAGCAGTTCCCCCCTAGCGGGGGTTAGGGAGCTGTTTTTT	CASSSPLAGVRELFF	TRBJ2-2	TRBD2	TRBV27	many
TGTGCCAGCAGTCGACGGGGTGGTGAGCAGTTCTTC	CASSRRGGEQFF	TRBJ2-1	-	TRBV6-5	-
TGTGCCATCAGTGAGGCCCGGACAGGTTCCTACAATGAGCAGTTCTTC	CAISEARTGSYNEQFF	TRBJ2-1	TRBD1	TRBV10-3	few
TGTGCCAGCAGCTCTAGTGGGGATTCACCCCTCCACTTT	CASSSSGDSPLHF	TRBJ1-6	-	TRBV11-3	-
TGCGCCAGCAGCTTGGAGTTCTCTGGGGCCAACGTCCTGACTTTC	CASSLEFSGANVLTF	TRBJ2-6	-	TRBV5-1	few